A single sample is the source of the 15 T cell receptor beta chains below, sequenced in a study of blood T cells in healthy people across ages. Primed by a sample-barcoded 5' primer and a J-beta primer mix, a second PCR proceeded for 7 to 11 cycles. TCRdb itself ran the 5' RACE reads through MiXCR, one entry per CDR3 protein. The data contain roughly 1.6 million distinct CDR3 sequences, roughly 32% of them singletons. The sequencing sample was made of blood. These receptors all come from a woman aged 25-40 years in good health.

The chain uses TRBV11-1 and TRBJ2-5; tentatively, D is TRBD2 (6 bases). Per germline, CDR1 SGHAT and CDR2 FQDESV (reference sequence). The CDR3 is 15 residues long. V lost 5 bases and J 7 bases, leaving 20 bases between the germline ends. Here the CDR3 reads CASSGGAEGGVTQYF. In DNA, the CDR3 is TGTGCCAGCAGCGGAGGCGCAGAGGGAGGTGTGACCCAGTACTTC. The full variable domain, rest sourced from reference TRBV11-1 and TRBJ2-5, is EAEVAQSPRYKITEKSQAVAFWCDPISGHATLYWYRQILGQGPELLVQFQDESVVDDSQLPKDRFSAERLKGVDSTLKIQPAELGDSAMYLCASSGGAEGGVTQYFGPGTRLLVL.

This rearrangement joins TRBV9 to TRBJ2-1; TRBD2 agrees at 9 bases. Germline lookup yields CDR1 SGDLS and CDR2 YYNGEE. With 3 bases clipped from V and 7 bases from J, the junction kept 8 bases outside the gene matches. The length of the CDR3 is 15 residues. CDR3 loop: CASSAHGGGANEQFF. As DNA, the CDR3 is TGTGCCAGCAGCGCACACGGCGGGGGGGCTAATGAGCAGTTCTTC.

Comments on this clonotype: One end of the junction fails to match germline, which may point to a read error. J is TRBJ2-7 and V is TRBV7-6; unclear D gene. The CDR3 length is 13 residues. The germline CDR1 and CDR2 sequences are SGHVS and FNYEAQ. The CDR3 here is CASSLEVNGERYF. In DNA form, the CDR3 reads TGTGCCAGCAGCTTAGAGGTCAACGGCGAGCGGTACTTC.

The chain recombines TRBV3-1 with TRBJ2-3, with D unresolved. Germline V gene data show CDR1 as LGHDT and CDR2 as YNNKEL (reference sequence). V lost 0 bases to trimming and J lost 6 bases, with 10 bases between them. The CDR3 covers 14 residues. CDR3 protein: CASSQDVYLDTQYF. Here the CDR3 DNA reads TGTGCCAGCAGCCAAGATGTCTATCTGGATACGCAGTATTTT.

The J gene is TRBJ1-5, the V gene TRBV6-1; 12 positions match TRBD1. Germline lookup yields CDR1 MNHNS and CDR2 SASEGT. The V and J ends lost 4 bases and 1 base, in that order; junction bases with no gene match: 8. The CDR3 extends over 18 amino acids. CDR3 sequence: CASSARDRGHPSNQPQHF. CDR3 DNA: TGTGCCAGCAGTGCCAGGGACAGGGGGCACCCGAGCAATCAGCCCCAGCATTTT.

The CDR3 is CASKVVAAGTDTQYF. The CDR3 coding sequence is TGTGCCAGCAAGGTGGTAGCGGCGGGCACAGATACGCAGTATTTT. The chain has TRBV2 and TRBJ2-3; D may be TRBD2 (6 bases). The CDR3 is 15 residues long. Between the trimmed V and J ends, which lost 7 bases and 1 base, there was a span of 15 bases. Germline CDR1 reads SNHLY; CDR2 reads FYNNEI.

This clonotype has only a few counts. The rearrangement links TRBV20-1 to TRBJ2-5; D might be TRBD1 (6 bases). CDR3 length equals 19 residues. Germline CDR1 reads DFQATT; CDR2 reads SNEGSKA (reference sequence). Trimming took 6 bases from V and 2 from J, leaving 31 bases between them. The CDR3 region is CSATDSKRPKNREQETQYF. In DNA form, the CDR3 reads TGCAGTGCAACCGACTCTAAAAGACCAAAGAACAGGGAGCAAGAGACCCAGTACTTC.

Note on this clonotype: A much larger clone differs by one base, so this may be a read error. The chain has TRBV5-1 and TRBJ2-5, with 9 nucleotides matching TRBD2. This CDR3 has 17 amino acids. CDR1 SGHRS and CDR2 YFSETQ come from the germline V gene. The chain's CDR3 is CASSLSGSRGGQEAQYF. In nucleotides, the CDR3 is TGCGCCAGCAGCTTATCGGGATCGCGGGGGGGCCAAGAGGCCCAGTACTTC.

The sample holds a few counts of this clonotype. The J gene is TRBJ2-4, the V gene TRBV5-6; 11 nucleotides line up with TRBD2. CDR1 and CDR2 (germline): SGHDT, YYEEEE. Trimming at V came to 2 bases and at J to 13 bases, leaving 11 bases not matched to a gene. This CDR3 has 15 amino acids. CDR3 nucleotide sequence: TGTGCCAGCAGCTTTGGGACTAGCGGAAAACGGGAGCAGTACTTC. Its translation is CASSFGTSGKREQYF.

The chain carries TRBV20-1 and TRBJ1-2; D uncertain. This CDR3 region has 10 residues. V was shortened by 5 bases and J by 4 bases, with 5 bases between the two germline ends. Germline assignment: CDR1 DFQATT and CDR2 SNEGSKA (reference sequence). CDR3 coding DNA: TGCAGTGCTGCCTCCTATGGCTACACCTTC. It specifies CSAASYGYTF.

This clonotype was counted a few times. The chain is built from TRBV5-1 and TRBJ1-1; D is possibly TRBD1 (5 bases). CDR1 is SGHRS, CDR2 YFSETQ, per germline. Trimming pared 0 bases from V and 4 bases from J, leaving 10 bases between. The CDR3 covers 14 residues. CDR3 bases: TGCGCCAGCAGCTTGGGGGGGATTGGCACTGAAGCTTTCTTT. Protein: CASSLGGIGTEAFF.

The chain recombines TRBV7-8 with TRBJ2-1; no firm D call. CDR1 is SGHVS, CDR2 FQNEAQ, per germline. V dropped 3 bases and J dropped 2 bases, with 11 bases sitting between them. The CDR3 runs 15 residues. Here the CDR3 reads CASSFRQATYNEQFF. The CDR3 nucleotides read TGTGCCAGCAGCTTCCGGCAGGCAACCTACAATGAGCAGTTCTTC.

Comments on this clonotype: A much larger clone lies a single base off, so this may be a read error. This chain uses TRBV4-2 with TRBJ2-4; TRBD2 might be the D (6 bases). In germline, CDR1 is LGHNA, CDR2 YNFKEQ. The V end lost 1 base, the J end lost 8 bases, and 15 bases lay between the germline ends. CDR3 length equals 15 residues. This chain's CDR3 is CASSQGGGTTDIQYF. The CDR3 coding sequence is TGTGCCAGCAGCCAAGGGGGCGGGACCACAGACATTCAGTACTTC.

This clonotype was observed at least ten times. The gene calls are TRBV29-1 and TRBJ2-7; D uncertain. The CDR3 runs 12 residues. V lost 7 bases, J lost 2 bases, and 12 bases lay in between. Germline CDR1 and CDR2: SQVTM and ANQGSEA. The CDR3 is CSAMTDTYEQYF. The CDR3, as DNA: TGCAGCGCTATGACTGATACCTACGAGCAGTACTTC.

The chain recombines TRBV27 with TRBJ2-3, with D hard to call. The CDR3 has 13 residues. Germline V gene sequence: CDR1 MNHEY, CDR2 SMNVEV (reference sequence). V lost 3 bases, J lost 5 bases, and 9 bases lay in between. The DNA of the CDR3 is TGTGCCAGCAGTTTGCTAGGGAAAGATACGCAGTATTTT. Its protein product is CASSLLGKDTQYF.